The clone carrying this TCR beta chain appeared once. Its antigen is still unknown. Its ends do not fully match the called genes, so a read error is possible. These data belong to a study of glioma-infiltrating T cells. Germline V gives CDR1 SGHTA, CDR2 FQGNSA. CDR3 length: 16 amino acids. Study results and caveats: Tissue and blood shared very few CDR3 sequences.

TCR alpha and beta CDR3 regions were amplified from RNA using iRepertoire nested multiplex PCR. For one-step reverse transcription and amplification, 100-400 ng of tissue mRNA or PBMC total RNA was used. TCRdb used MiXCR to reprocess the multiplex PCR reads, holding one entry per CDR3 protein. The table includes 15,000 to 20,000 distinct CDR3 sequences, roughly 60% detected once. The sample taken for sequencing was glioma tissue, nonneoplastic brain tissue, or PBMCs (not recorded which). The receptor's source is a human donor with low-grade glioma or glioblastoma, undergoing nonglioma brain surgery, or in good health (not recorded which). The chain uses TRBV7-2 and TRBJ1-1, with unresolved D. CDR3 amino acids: CASNLLRIRMNTEAFF. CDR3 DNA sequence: TGTGCCAGCAACTTACTTCGAATAAGGATGAACACTGAAGCTTTCTTT.